This is a list of T cell receptor beta chains from one sample in a study of PD-L1 blockade in urothelial cancer. Generated by immunoSEQ multiplex PCR, the TCRdb table keeps only in-frame clones and is missing some. The table includes tens of thousands of clones, roughly four fifths detected once. The sequenced sample was PBMCs, obtained around atezolizumab (anti-PD-L1) treatment. The source is a man between 65 and 85 years old with urothelial cancer. Both conserved end residues are part of each CDR3. A D gene is named only where the DNA matches it firmly. Size tells how often a clone was seen (once, few, many) or the class of an expanded clone, and some rows leave it out.

v_gene,j_gene,d_gene,abundance,CDR3aa,CDR3nt
TRBV5-1,TRBJ2-7,NA,NA,CASSLGQELYEQYF,TGCGCCAGCAGCTTGGGACAGGAGCTATACGAGCAGTACTTC
TRBV30,TRBJ1-6,NA,few,CAWSVLQLGADSPLHF,TGTGCCTGGAGTGTACTTCAACTGGGTGCGGATTCACCCCTCCACTTT
TRBV18,TRBJ2-3,TRBD1,NA,CASSPGLGGETDTQYF,TGTGCCAGCTCACCTGGCTTAGGGGGCGAAACAGATACGCAGTATTTT
TRBV10-3,TRBJ2-1,TRBD1,NA,CAISRPGTGRDYNEQFF,TGTGCCATCAGCCGTCCCGGGACAGGGAGGGACTACAATGAGCAGTTCTTC
TRBV2,TRBJ2-5,TRBD1,few,CASSEGQAETQYF,TGTGCCAGCAGTGAGGGACAGGCTGAGACCCAGTACTTC
TRBV28,TRBJ1-5,NA,NA,CASSPTTLGVNQPQHF,TGTGCCAGCAGTCCTACCACCTTGGGCGTCAATCAGCCCCAGCATTTT
TRBV4-1,TRBJ2-7,TRBD1,few,CASSQTGSPGARYEQYF,TGCGCCAGCAGCCAGACAGGGTCTCCTGGGGCGAGGTACGAGCAGTACTTC
TRBV5-1,TRBJ1-4,TRBD1,NA,CASSLQGATSEKLFF,TGCGCCAGCAGCTTGCAGGGGGCTACGAGTGAAAAACTGTTTTTT
TRBV5-1,TRBJ2-2,TRBD1,NA,CASSPRQGETGELFF,TGCGCCAGCAGCCCCAGACAGGGAGAGACCGGGGAGCTGTTTTTT
TRBV5-1,TRBJ2-2,NA,NA,CASSLAPGTGELFF,TGCGCCAGCAGCTTGGCCCCGGGAACCGGGGAGCTGTTTTTT
TRBV5-4,TRBJ2-5,TRBD1,NA,CASSLYRGRRETQYF,TGTGCCAGCAGCTTATACAGGGGGCGCCGGGAGACCCAGTACTTC
TRBV5-1,TRBJ2-1,TRBD2,NA,CASSREGNNEQFF,TGCGCCAGCAGTAGGGAGGGAAACAATGAGCAGTTCTTC
TRBV6-5,TRBJ1-4,TRBD1,NA,CASSPNRGTNEKLFF,TGTGCCAGCAGTCCGAACAGGGGCACTAATGAAAAACTGTTTTTT
TRBV2,TRBJ1-2,NA,NA,CASSGEGRYGYTF,TGTGCCAGCAGTGGGGAGGGCCGATATGGCTACACCTTC
TRBV28,TRBJ1-5,NA,few,CASSLQRGGKGNQPQHF,TGTGCCAGCAGCCTACAGAGGGGAGGAAAGGGCAATCAGCCCCAGCATTTT
TRBV19,TRBJ2-3,TRBD2,NA,CASSIILAGGTDTQYF,TGTGCCAGTAGTATCATTCTAGCGGGAGGCACAGATACGCAGTATTTT
TRBV5-1,TRBJ2-3,TRBD1,NA,CASSLATGGMTDTQYF,TGCGCCAGCAGTCTAGCTACAGGGGGAATGACAGATACGCAGTATTTT
TRBV19,TRBJ1-1,NA,NA,CASSITRSWARGTEAFF,TGTGCCAGTAGTATAACGAGGTCGTGGGCCCGGGGCACTGAAGCTTTCTTT